What follows describes a single TCR beta chain. Its antigen remains unidentified. With constant-segment primers, 5'RACE yielded cDNA libraries of TCR alpha and TCR beta that carried sample barcodes and UMIs. TCRdb reprocessed the 5' RACE reads via MiXCR and lists one record per CDR3 protein. The sample shows 450,000 or so distinct CDR3 sequences, 15% to 25% of them seen only once. In germline, CDR1 is DFQATT, CDR2 SNEGSKA (reference sequence). This CDR3 comprises 14 residues. Trimming left V 2 bases short and J 2 bases short, with 11 bases between. This specimen belongs to a study of T-cell memory formation after mild COVID-19. Points from the study as a whole: Cross-reactive memory apparently joined, as some responding clones appeared in pre-infection memory. Whether day 37 second-wave clones are SARS-CoV-2-specific was not confirmed. Clones shrinking between day 15 and 85 showed a balanced CD4/CD8 split, and those that grew later tilted toward CD4+.

This TCR was sampled from an adult woman who had mild COVID-19 (a few samples of this study predate the infection). Cell type and time point are not known. Sequencing was done on a sample of PBMCs or a T cell subset sorted from them (not recorded which). The V and J genes are TRBV20-1 and TRBJ2-3, with TRBD1 as a possible D gene (6 bases). As DNA, the CDR3 is TGCAGTGCTAGACAGGGGTACGACACAGATACGCAGTATTTT. It yields the protein CSARQGYDTDTQYF.